The T cell receptor (beta chain) described here comes from a study of blood T cells in healthy people across ages. Primed by a sample-barcoded 5' primer and a J-beta primer mix, a second PCR proceeded for about 6 to 12 cycles. From the 5' RACE reads, TCRdb called clonotypes with MiXCR, one entry per CDR3 protein. The profile shows under 1 million distinct CDR3 sequences, around two fifths of them singletons. Turning to this clonotype: A read error may account for a junction end that differs from germline.

The germline gives CDR1 MDHEN, CDR2 SYDVKM. The CDR3 consists of 14 residues. This chain joins TRBV28 and TRBJ2-5; TRBD2 agrees at 7 bases. Sequencing used blood. The sequence was collected from a man aged 55-75 years in good health. The CDR3 sequence is CASSPGGGQATQYF. In DNA, the CDR3 is TGTGCCAGCAGTCCCGGGGGAGGGCAAGCGACCCAGTACTTC.